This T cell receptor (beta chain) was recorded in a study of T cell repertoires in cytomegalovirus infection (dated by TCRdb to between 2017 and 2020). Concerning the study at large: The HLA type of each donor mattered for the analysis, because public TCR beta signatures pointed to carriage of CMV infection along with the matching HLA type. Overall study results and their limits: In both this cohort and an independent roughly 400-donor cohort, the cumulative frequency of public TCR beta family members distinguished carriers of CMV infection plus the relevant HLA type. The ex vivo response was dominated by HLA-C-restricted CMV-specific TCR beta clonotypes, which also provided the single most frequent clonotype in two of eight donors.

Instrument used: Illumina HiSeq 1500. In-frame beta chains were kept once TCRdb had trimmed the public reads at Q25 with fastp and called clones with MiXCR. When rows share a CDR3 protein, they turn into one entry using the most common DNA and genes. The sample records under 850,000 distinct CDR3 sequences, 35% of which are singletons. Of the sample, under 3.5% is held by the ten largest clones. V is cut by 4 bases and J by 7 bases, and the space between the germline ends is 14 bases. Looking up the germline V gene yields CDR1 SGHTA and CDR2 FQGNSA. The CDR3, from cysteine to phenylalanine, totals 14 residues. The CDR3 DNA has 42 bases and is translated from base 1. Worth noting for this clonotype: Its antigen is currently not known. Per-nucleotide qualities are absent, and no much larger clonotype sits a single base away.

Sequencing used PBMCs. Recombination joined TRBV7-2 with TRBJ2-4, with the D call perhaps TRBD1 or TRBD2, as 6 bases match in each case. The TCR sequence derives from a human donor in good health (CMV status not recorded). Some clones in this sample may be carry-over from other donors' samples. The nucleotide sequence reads TGTGCCAGCAGCTCTGGGGGGCTAACGAACATTCAGTACTTC. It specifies CASSSGGLTNIQYF.